These 28 T cell receptor beta chains share one sample of origin, sequenced in a study of cytomegalovirus exposure and HLA in healthy donors. The assay was immunoSEQ multiplex PCR, and TCRdb's table has in-frame clones only and misses some. The data contain hundreds of thousands of clones, more than 75% of them singletons. The sequencing sample was made of PBMCs. Source of these receptors: a woman between 18 and 29 years old in good health and CMV-seronegative.

V gene TRBV5-1 combines with J gene TRBJ2-7, with 11 bases that match TRBD2. CDR3 length: 13 residues. The V gene's germline CDR1 is SGHRS and CDR2 YFSETQ. After removal of 7 bases from V and 5 bases from J, the junction contained 5 bases not matched to a gene. CDR3 sequence (DNA): TGCGCCAGCCAACTAGCGGGAGTAAACGAGCAGTACTTC. It encodes CASQLAGVNEQYF.

V gene TRBV2 combines with J gene TRBJ1-1, with 7 bases that match TRBD1. The CDR3 is 14 amino acids. The germline CDR1 and CDR2 sequences are SNHLY and FYNNEI. V trimming: 4 bases; J trimming: 3 bases; junction bases outside the gene matches: 5. CDR3 amino acids: CASSVTGRDTEAFF. The DNA of the CDR3 is TGTGCCAGCAGTGTGACAGGGCGAGACACTGAAGCTTTCTTT. The full variable domain, rest sourced from reference TRBV2 and TRBJ1-1, is EPEVTQTPSHQVTQMGQEVILRCVPISNHLYFYWYRQILGQKVEFLVSFYNNEISEKSEIFDDQFSVERPDGSNFTLKIRSTKLEDSAMYFCASSVTGRDTEAFFGQGTRLTVV.

The genes are TRBV28 and TRBJ2-7; D gene uncertain. Germline values: CDR1 MDHEN, CDR2 SYDVKM. CDR3 length: 14 residues. The V gene lost 7 bases and the J gene lost 2 bases, with 15 bases spanning the gap. The CDR3 region is CASTLFGQTYEQYF. The CDR3 bases are TGTGCCAGCACCCTTTTTGGGCAGACCTACGAGCAGTACTTC.

The V gene is TRBV27, the J gene TRBJ2-7; TRBD1 aligns across 7 bases. This CDR3 comprises 13 residues. The germline V gene encodes CDR1 MNHEY and CDR2 SMNVEV (reference sequence). V shed 5 bases, J shed 3 bases, and the junction held 4 bases outside the gene matches. CDR3 loop: CASSRNRGYEQYF. The CDR3 DNA sequence: TGTGCCAGCAGTAGGAACAGGGGCTACGAGCAGTACTTC.

This chain links TRBV9 with TRBJ2-7, with D maybe TRBD1 (6 bases). Between the trimmed V and J ends, which lost 3 bases and 6 bases, there was a span of 22 bases. CDR1 is SGDLS and CDR2 is YYNGEE in the germline V gene. This CDR3 region has 16 residues. The CDR3 sequence is CASSEHRDMGTAEQYF. As DNA, the CDR3 is TGTGCCAGCAGCGAACACCGGGACATGGGGACGGCCGAGCAGTACTTC.

The chain joins TRBV5-4 to TRBJ2-1; D may be TRBD2 (6 bases). This CDR3 has 14 residues. Germline lookup yields CDR1 SGHNT and CDR2 YYREEE (reference sequence). Trimming shortened V by 5 bases and J by 8 bases, and 17 bases separated the two germline ends. CDR3 region: CASRRNTSPDEQFF. The CDR3 DNA follows: TGTGCCAGCAGAAGGAACACTAGCCCCGATGAGCAGTTCTTC. Full variable domain (outside the CDR3, taken from reference TRBV5-4 and TRBJ2-1): ETGVTQSPTHLIKTRGQQVTLRCSSQSGHNTVSWYQQALGQGPQFIFQYYREEENGRGNFPPRFSGLQFPNYSSELNVNALELDDSALYLCASRRNTSPDEQFFGPGTRLTVL.

The rearrangement uses TRBV19 and TRBJ1-1, with 7 bases aligning to TRBD1. Germline V gene lookup returns CDR1 LNHDA and CDR2 SQIVND (reference sequence). The CDR3 loop spans 14 amino acids. V lost 3 bases to trimming and J lost 1 base; unmatched junction nucleotides: 2. The CDR3 region has the DNA TGTGCCAGTAGTATTGGGACAGAGAACACTGAAGCTTTCTTT. Its protein is CASSIGTENTEAFF.

This chain links TRBV5-4 with TRBJ2-7, with TRBD2 matching 8 bases. The CDR3 spans 15 residues. Germline V gives CDR1 SGHNT, CDR2 YYREEE (reference sequence). J lost 2 bases, V lost 4 bases, and 8 bases had no gene match. CDR3 sequence: CASSLKREFTYEQYF. In nucleotides, the CDR3 is TGTGCCAGCAGCCTTAAGCGGGAGTTTACCTACGAGCAGTACTTC.

The chain carries TRBV27 and TRBJ2-7; 9 positions match TRBD2. Trimming removed 3 bases from V and 0 bases from J; junction bases left unmatched: 6. Germline CDR1 reads MNHEY; CDR2 reads SMNVEV (reference sequence). The CDR3 covers 16 residues. CDR3 residues: CASSFVSGRSSYEQYF. CDR3 sequence (DNA): TGTGCCAGCAGTTTTGTAAGCGGGAGGAGCTCCTACGAGCAGTACTTC.

The rearrangement uses TRBV10-3 and TRBJ1-4, with no clear D. Germline values: CDR1 ENHRY, CDR2 SYGVKD. The V end lost 0 bases, the J end lost 3 bases, and 8 bases lay between the germline ends. There are 15 residues in the CDR3. The CDR3 sequence: CAISESGVANEKLFF. The CDR3 DNA sequence: TGTGCCATCAGTGAGTCGGGAGTTGCTAATGAAAAACTGTTTTTT.

This chain joins TRBV18 and TRBJ2-2, with 9 bases aligning to TRBD2. V was pared by 3 bases and J by 3 bases, with 11 bases of the junction left unmatched. The CDR3 covers 18 residues. The germline gives CDR1 KGHSH, CDR2 LQKENI. The CDR3, as DNA: TGTGCCAGCTCACCCGCGACCTTAGCGGGAGTGGACACCGGGGAGCTGTTTTTT. As protein: CASSPATLAGVDTGELFF.

The J gene is TRBJ2-3, the V gene TRBV6-1, with D tentatively TRBD2 (6 bases). Germline CDR1 is MNHNS and CDR2 is SASEGT. Trimming pared 5 bases from V and 2 bases from J, leaving 11 bases between. The CDR3 length is 14 residues. CDR3 DNA sequence: TGTGCCAGCAGTAGACGCGGGGCCACAGATACGCAGTATTTT. As protein: CASSRRGATDTQYF.

The chain carries TRBV5-1 and TRBJ2-2; D remains ambiguous. CDR1 SGHRS and CDR2 YFSETQ come from the germline V gene. V shed 0 bases and J shed 6 bases, with 12 bases lying between them. This CDR3 spans 15 amino acids. CDR3: CASSLVAVSSGELFF. The DNA of the CDR3 is TGCGCCAGCAGCTTGGTTGCAGTTTCCTCCGGGGAGCTGTTTTTT.

This clone occurred once. The chain couples TRBV27 to TRBJ2-3, with 10 bases lining up with TRBD1. The junction had 13 bases not matched to a gene; V was cut back by 9 bases and J by 1 base. CDR1 MNHEY and CDR2 SMNVEV come from the germline V gene (reference sequence). The CDR3 consists of 17 residues. The CDR3 nucleotides are TGTGCCAGGGATTGTTGGGGACAGGGGCGGGGCACAGATACGCAGTATTTT. Amino acids: CARDCWGQGRGTDTQYF.

The CDR3 DNA is TGTGCCAGCAGGGGTCCGAGGACAGGGGGCGGGGAAACGCAGTATTTT. This codes for CASRGPRTGGGETQYF. The chain combines TRBV7-9 with TRBJ2-3, with 11 bases lining up with TRBD1. Germline V gene lookup returns CDR1 SEHNR and CDR2 FQNEAQ (reference sequence). V dropped 6 bases and J dropped 9; count of bases not matched to a gene: 14. This CDR3 comprises 16 residues.

The chain is built from TRBV2 and TRBJ2-1, with 7 positions matching TRBD2. This CDR3 has 16 amino acids. The germline V gene encodes CDR1 SNHLY and CDR2 FYNNEI. The V and J ends lost 5 bases and 6 bases, in that order; junction bases with no gene match: 13. This CDR3 reads CASSPGNPGLLNEQFF. The CDR3 DNA is TGTGCCAGCAGTCCTGGCAATCCGGGACTACTCAATGAGCAGTTCTTC.

The chain employs TRBV29-1 and TRBJ1-1; no clear D. The CDR3 contains 13 residues. Trimming took 2 bases from V and 5 from J, leaving 12 bases between them. Germline CDR1 SQVTM, CDR2 ANQGSEA. This chain's CDR3 is CSVERRLETEAFF. The CDR3 nucleotides read TGCAGCGTTGAAAGGAGGCTGGAGACTGAAGCTTTCTTT. Based on the CDR3 plus reference TRBV29-1 and TRBJ1-1, the full variable domain is SAVISQKPSRDICQRGTSLTIQCQVDSQVTMMFWYRQQPGQSLTLIATANQGSEATYESGFVIDKFPISRPNLTFSTLTVSNMSPEDSSIYLCSVERRLETEAFFGQGTRLTVV.

In regard to this clone: Germline and junction disagree at one end, which may indicate a read error. V and J are TRBV28 and TRBJ2-1; D is uncertain. CDR3 length equals 11 residues. Germline CDR1 and CDR2: MDHEN and SYDVKM. The CDR3 DNA is TGTGCCAGCAGATCCTATAATGAGCAGTTCTTC. This encodes CASRSYNEQFF.

In this sample, this clone turned up once. V gene TRBV27 combines with J gene TRBJ2-7; TRBD2 aligns across 10 bases. The V gene end was trimmed by 1 base and the J gene end by 4 bases; junction bases not matched to a gene: 7. Germline assignment: CDR1 MNHEY and CDR2 SMNVEV (reference sequence). This CDR3 comprises 16 residues. The CDR3 DNA follows: TGTGCCAGCAGTTTATTAGCTAGCGGGAGTACTTACGAGCAGTACTTC. It yields the protein CASSLLASGSTYEQYF.

The V call is TRBV30, the J call TRBJ1-5; TRBD1 aligns across 8 bases. Germline assignment: CDR1 GTSNPN and CDR2 SVGIG (reference sequence). The CDR3 runs to 14 residues. With 3 bases clipped from V and 5 bases from J, the junction kept 6 bases outside the gene matches. For the CDR3, the DNA is TGTGCCTGGAGCATGACAGGGGTCCATCAGCCCCAGCATTTT. Amino acids: CAWSMTGVHQPQHF.

The rearrangement uses TRBV5-1 and TRBJ2-3; D not resolved. V gave up 0 bases and J gave up 2 bases, with 7 bases separating them. The CDR3 spans 14 residues. CDR1 is SGHRS, CDR2 YFSETQ, per germline. CDR3 in DNA: TGCGCCAGCAGCTTGGGTACTCCCACAGATACGCAGTATTTT. Protein sequence: CASSLGTPTDTQYF.

This clone was counted between two and nine times. The rearrangement joins TRBV7-6 to TRBJ2-2, with 7 positions matching TRBD1. Trimming at V came to 5 bases and at J to 5 bases, leaving 8 bases not matched to a gene. Germline V CDR1 and CDR2: SGHVS, FNYEAQ. The CDR3 spans 15 residues. For the CDR3, the DNA is TGTGCCAGCAGCAACGACAGGGTTGGGACCGGGGAGCTGTTTTTT. It is translated as CASSNDRVGTGELFF.

DNA for the CDR3: TGTGCCAGCAGCTTCCACCCCGGGACTAGCGGGAGTATAGGCGAGCAGTACTTC. Its protein is CASSFHPGTSGSIGEQYF. The chain combines TRBV7-2 with TRBJ2-7; 14 nucleotides agree with TRBD2. The germline CDR1 and CDR2 sequences are SGHTA and FQGNSA. The CDR3 totals 18 residues. Trimming took 3 bases from V and 6 from J; bases not matched to a gene: 13.

V gene TRBV27 combines with J gene TRBJ1-1; no firm D call. This CDR3 is 15 amino acids long. Looked up from germline, CDR1 is MNHEY and CDR2 is SMNVEV (reference sequence). V shed 6 bases and J shed 6 bases, with 20 bases lying between them. The CDR3 spells CASSPLLTLGAEAFF. The CDR3 DNA sequence: TGTGCCAGCAGCCCTTTACTGACACTCGGGGCTGAAGCTTTCTTT.

CDR3 in DNA: TGTGCCAGCAGTTCCTGGGGACAGTCCTACGAGCAGTACTTC. It encodes CASSSWGQSYEQYF. The chain recombines TRBV28 with TRBJ2-7; 7 bases map to TRBD1. Germline V CDR1 and CDR2: MDHEN, SYDVKM. This CDR3 has 14 amino acids. Trimming at V came to 4 bases and at J to 1 base, leaving 4 bases not matched to a gene.

For the CDR3, the DNA is TGCGCCAGCAGCTTCAGGCCGCTTGGTTGGGAGGGGGAGACCCAGTACTTC. Encoded protein: CASSFRPLGWEGETQYF. The rearrangement links TRBV5-1 to TRBJ2-5, with TRBD2 matching 7 bases. The CDR3 has 17 amino acids. Germline V CDR1 and CDR2: SGHRS, YFSETQ. The V gene end was trimmed by 2 bases and the J gene end by 5 bases; junction bases not matched to a gene: 15.

The V gene is TRBV4-1, the J gene TRBJ2-3; D may be TRBD2 (6 bases). In germline, CDR1 is MGHRA, CDR2 YSYEKL. This CDR3 comprises 15 residues. V lost 4 bases, J lost 1 base, and 12 bases lay in between. CDR3 nucleotide sequence: TGCGCCAGCAGCCTGGGGCCGGGGGGCACAGATACGCAGTATTTT. This gives the protein CASSLGPGGTDTQYF.

V and J are TRBV4-1 and TRBJ1-1; D is undetermined. The CDR3 totals 16 residues. In germline, CDR1 is MGHRA, CDR2 YSYEKL. Trimming took off 0 bases at V and 0 bases at J, with 11 bases between the two ends. The CDR3 is CASSQERAAMNTEAFF. Here the CDR3 DNA reads TGCGCCAGCAGCCAAGAGAGGGCGGCCATGAACACTGAAGCTTTCTTT.